This T cell receptor beta chain was captured in a study of regulatory and conventional T cells in RAG deficiency (dated by TCRdb to 2016 to 2017). General notes on the study: High-throughput TCR beta sequencing was used to compare the diversity and composition of the Treg, conventional CD4+ and CD8+ T cell repertoires of RAG-deficient patients with those of healthy controls.

Before genomic DNA extraction, conventional CD4+ T cells were isolated from blood as CD25-low CD127-high cells. Repertoire analyses used fewer than 10 healthy control donors as the comparison group. Points on this clone: Its antigen target is currently unknown. Within one base of it there is no much larger clone, and no base qualities were kept.

Unmatched junction bases come to 8, with V trimmed by 5 bases and J by 4 bases. CDR1 and CDR2 (SGHRS, YFSETQ) derive from the germline V gene. The CDR3 starts with the cysteine, ends with the phenylalanine, and has 15 residues. The CDR3 DNA has 45 bases and is translated from base 1. The paper's findings and limits, for the study overall: All patient T-cell subsets had shorter CDR3 lengths; Omenn syndrome patients showed >75% Treg-Tconv repertoire overlap at nucleotide and amino acid level. RAG-deficient patients showed markedly lower Shannon entropy and higher Simpson indices than control T-cell subpopulations. Compared with controls, Omenn syndrome and CID/AS patients had roughly 95-fold fewer unique TCR beta sequences in Treg cells, whereas the reduction in the other subsets was around 9.4-fold. For some subjects, some analyses of T-cell subsets were not performed. Sorted CD25-high CD127-low cells from Omenn syndrome patients may represent peripherally activated cells rather than bona fide Treg cells.

Libraries were constructed by the immunoSEQ multiplex PCR assay. Genomic DNA from the sorted T-cell subsets was used to amplify and sequence rearranged TCR beta chain products. The paper's data handling went like this. Shannon entropy and Simpson indices were used to measure how diverse the repertoire of productive TCR beta rearrangements was. To gauge clonal expansion, the frequencies of the 100 most abundant productive TCR beta clonotypes among total reads were added together. The TRB repertoires were scored with a self-reactivity index that is based on amino acid usage at CDR3beta positions 6 and 7. Two-way ANOVA was used for repertoire analyses, while Student t or Mann-Whitney tests were used for flow cytometric analyses. TCRdb took this table from immuneACCESS and kept in-frame rearrangements with V and J called. Such tables lack part of the clones; where checked against another copy, unresolved V genes explain under half of the gap, and the rest is unexplained. D and trimming were read from the DNA, whereas the V and J calls and clone size are those reported in that table. The sample table shows about 30,000 clones, and about 95% are seen once. Of the sample, about 0.16% is held by the ten largest clones.

The sample also formed part of further work on regulatory T cells. The second study reports: For the multiplex PCR, 52 forward TRBV primers and 13 reverse TRBJ primers were used, and amplification bias was corrected with both assay-based and computational methods. In patients, repertoires had restricted unique TRB V-J pairs and skewed V and J gene usage, with regulatory T cells showing the most marked changes. The study compared T-cell receptor beta repertoires of sorted regulatory, conventional CD4+ and CD8+ T cells in CD3G-deficient patients with those in healthy controls. Peripheral blood mononuclear cells were isolated by Ficoll density separation. Within the immunoSEQ assay, multiplex PCR amplified rearranged TRB loci from genomic DNA. Sequencing of the TRB amplicons was done on an Illumina HiSeq platform. Custom algorithms error-filtered the raw sequences and aligned the raw sequences to reference gene sequences, after which the immunoSEQ online tools were used for analysis. The frequencies of productive and nonproductive TRB rearrangements were evaluated among unique sequences as well as among total sequences. Group comparisons used t tests, Mann-Whitney tests or two-way ANOVA run in Prism software.

The source of this sequence is a human donor in good health. Sequenced sample: CD25- CD4+ T cells sorted from blood. Here the chain combines TRBV5-1 and TRBJ1-2, with 10 junctional bases fitting TRBD1. At the DNA level, the sequence is TGCGCCAGCAGTTTATCCGGGACAGGGGCCTATGGCTACACCTTC. Translated, this is CASSLSGTGAYGYTF. This CDR3, with the reference TRBV5-1 and TRBJ1-2 proteins standing in past its ends, gives the full variable domain KAGVTQTPRYLIKTRGQQVTLSCSPISGHRSVSWYQQTPGQGLQFLFEYFSETQRNKGNFPGRFSGRQFSNSRSEMNVSTLELGDSALYLCASSLSGTGAYGYTFGSGTRLTVV.